This TCR beta chain stems from a study of cytomegalovirus exposure and HLA in healthy donors. For the study at large: The same platform as the 666 first-cohort repertoires was used for the roughly 130 validation repertoires, a later analysis reported. Whole-study results and caveats: The authors confirmed in vitro that a few CMV-associated chains were specific for CMV antigens.

The CDR3 has 14 amino acids. The V end lost 5 bases, the J end lost 6 bases, and 13 bases lay between the germline ends. Germline V gives CDR1 LNHDA, CDR2 SQIVND (reference sequence). A remark on this clone: Its target is not known.

The table came from immunoSEQ multiplex PCR; TCRdb's copy has only in-frame clones and leaves some out. Of tens of thousands of clones listed, approximately 93% are singletons. The V and J genes are TRBV19 and TRBJ2-2, with D perhaps TRBD1 (5 bases). Specimen: PBMCs. The sequence came from a man younger than 30 in good health and CMV-seronegative. Written as DNA, the CDR3 is TGTGCCAGTAGTGATACGAACAGGCCCGGGGAGCTGTTTTTT. The encoded protein is CASSDTNRPGELFF.